These 19 T cell receptor beta chains originate from one sample sequenced in a study of PD-1 blockade in classical Hodgkin lymphoma. TCRdb keeps only in-frame clones here, not all; method: immunoSEQ multiplex PCR. The sample records about 110,000 clones, roughly 90% being singletons. Documented time point: cycle 4 day 1 (C4D1), after less than 7 weeks of nivolumab. There was relapse after autologous stem cell transplantation in every patient, and there was variation in brentuximab vedotin exposure. The material sequenced was peripheral blood mononuclear cells (PBMCs), taken before the fourth cycle of nivolumab. These receptors originate from a human donor with classical Hodgkin lymphoma.

The rearrangement uses TRBV30 and TRBJ1-5; the D is unclear. The CDR3 contains 13 residues. The V end was cut by 1 base, the J end by 5 bases, with 9 bases between. Germline CDR1 reads GTSNPN; CDR2 reads SVGIG (reference sequence). The CDR3 nucleotides are TGTGCCTGGAGTGGAGGCAGTCATCAGCCCCAGCATTTT. Translating gives CAWSGGSHQPQHF.

This chain connects TRBV7-2 to TRBJ2-1, with 10 bases aligning to TRBD2. CDR1 SGHTA and CDR2 FQGNSA come from the germline V gene. V gave up 4 bases and J gave up 2 bases; unmatched junction bases: 5. The CDR3 spans 16 residues. The CDR3 reads CASSYSGTSAYNEQFF. In DNA form, the CDR3 reads TGTGCCAGCAGCTACTCCGGGACTAGCGCCTACAATGAGCAGTTCTTC.

The gene calls are TRBV7-2 and TRBJ2-3; D is unclear. The CDR3 is 14 amino acids. Germline CDR1 reads SGHTA; CDR2 reads FQGNSA. The germline V and J ends were trimmed by 8 bases and 2 bases, with 14 bases remaining between them. For the CDR3, the DNA is TGTGCCAGCGACGTTGGCGGTCCCACAGATACGCAGTATTTT. Encoded protein: CASDVGGPTDTQYF.

The chain is built from TRBV5-6 and TRBJ1-1; TRBD1 might be the D (6 bases). Germline CDR1 SGHDT, CDR2 YYEEEE. This CDR3 comprises 16 residues. The V end was cut by 0 bases, the J end by 10 bases, with 22 bases between. The CDR3 DNA sequence: TGTGCCAGCAGCTTGGCCACAGGGATGGGGCCGCTGGCAGCTTTCTTT. This sequence encodes CASSLATGMGPLAAFF.

The chain is built from TRBV19 and TRBJ1-1; D gene unclear. V lost 3 bases to trimming and J lost 2 bases, with 7 bases between them. The CDR3 spans 13 residues. CDR1 and CDR2 from the germline V gene are LNHDA and SQIVND (reference sequence). CDR3 DNA sequence: TGTGCCAGTAGTATGGACCGCAACACTGAAGCTTTCTTT. Translated: CASSMDRNTEAFF. Based on the CDR3 plus reference TRBV19 and TRBJ1-1, the full variable domain is DGGITQSPKYLFRKEGQNVTLSCEQNLNHDAMYWYRQDPGQGLRLIYYSQIVNDFQKGDIAEGYSVSREKKESFPLTVTSAQKNPTAFYLCASSMDRNTEAFFGQGTRLTVV.

The J gene is TRBJ2-5, the V gene TRBV19, with TRBD2 identical over 8 bases. Per the germline V gene, CDR1 is LNHDA and CDR2 is SQIVND (reference sequence). V shed 2 bases, J shed 5 bases, and the junction held 10 bases outside the gene matches. The CDR3 is 16 amino acids. This CDR3 reads CASSINGGSGIETQYF. Written as DNA, the CDR3 is TGTGCCAGTAGTATAAATGGGGGTAGCGGGATTGAGACCCAGTACTTC.

The CDR3 region has the DNA TGCGCCAGCAGCCGGGGGGCCGACAGAGCAACTAATGAAAAACTGTTTTTT. This encodes CASSRGADRATNEKLFF. This chain links TRBV5-1 with TRBJ1-4; TRBD1 might be the D (6 bases). V lost 4 bases and J lost 0, with 16 bases in between. CDR1 is SGHRS and CDR2 is YFSETQ in the germline V gene. The CDR3 is 17 amino acids.

V gene TRBV10-1 combines with J gene TRBJ2-5, with 10 bases lining up with TRBD2. The junction had 11 bases not matched to a gene; V was cut back by 6 bases and J by 1 base. CDR1 and CDR2 (germline): WNHNN, SYGVQD (reference sequence). CDR3 length equals 17 residues. The CDR3 DNA sequence: TGCGCCAGCAGATTTGACGGACTAGCGGAGCCCCAAGAGACCCAGTACTTC. This encodes CASRFDGLAEPQETQYF.

The V gene is TRBV6-5, the J gene TRBJ1-5; tentatively, D is TRBD1 (6 bases). CDR1 and CDR2 (germline): MNHEY, SVGAGI. There are 13 residues in the CDR3. The V end was cut by 5 bases, the J end by 4 bases, with 9 bases between. CDR3 sequence reads: CASSEGGNQPQHF. The CDR3, as DNA: TGTGCCAGCAGTGAGGGGGGGAATCAGCCCCAGCATTTT.

This chain joins TRBV25-1 and TRBJ1-3; no clear D. The CDR3 is 13 residues long. Germline V gene lookup returns CDR1 MGHDK and CDR2 SYGVNS. With 2 bases removed from V and 4 bases from J, the gap between germline ends came to 6 bases. The CDR3 sequence: CASSELGGNTIYF. For the CDR3, the DNA is TGTGCCAGCAGTGAACTTGGAGGAAACACCATATATTTT. Full variable domain (rest looked up from reference TRBV25-1 and TRBJ1-3): EADIYQTPRYLVIGTGKKITLECSQTMGHDKMYWYQQDPGMELHLIHYSYGVNSTEKGDLSSESTVSRIRTEHFPLTLESARPSHTSQYLCASSELGGNTIYFGEGSWLTVV.

This chain links TRBV10-2 with TRBJ2-2; D uncertain. V lost 4 bases to trimming and J lost 6 bases, with 12 bases between them. Germline lookup yields CDR1 WSHSY and CDR2 SAAADI. The CDR3 runs 14 residues. Here the CDR3 reads CASSGRREAGELFF. The CDR3 DNA reads as TGCGCCAGCAGTGGGCGAAGAGAGGCCGGGGAGCTGTTTTTT.

The chain carries TRBV27 and TRBJ2-3; no clear D. The V gene lost 5 bases and the J gene lost 4 bases, with 13 bases spanning the gap. Germline V gene sequence: CDR1 MNHEY, CDR2 SMNVEV (reference sequence). CDR3 size: 14 residues. The CDR3 DNA reads as TGTGCCAGCAGTCTCTTTACCTCGTCAGATACGCAGTATTTT. It codes for CASSLFTSSDTQYF.

This clone was recorded only once. This rearrangement joins TRBV5-1 to TRBJ2-5, with 14 bases fitting TRBD2. V lost 3 bases, J lost 4 bases, and 8 bases stayed unmatched. CDR1 is SGHRS, CDR2 YFSETQ, per germline. The CDR3 spans 17 residues. CDR3 loop: CASSSYPTSGRGETQYF. CDR3 coding DNA: TGCGCCAGCAGCTCCTATCCGACTAGCGGGAGGGGAGAGACCCAGTACTTC.

The chain is built from TRBV29-1 and TRBJ1-1; a weak D match, TRBD1 (6 bases). Germline assignment: CDR1 SQVTM and CDR2 ANQGSEA. The V end lost 6 bases, the J end lost 0 bases, and 17 bases lay between the germline ends. This CDR3 has 15 amino acids. CDR3 bases: TGCAGCGTGAGGACAGCGGACTCCATGAACACTGAAGCTTTCTTT. Translated, it gives CSVRTADSMNTEAFF.

J is TRBJ1-1 and V is TRBV9, with unresolved D. The CDR3 covers 12 residues. Germline CDR1 and CDR2: SGDLS and YYNGEE. The V and J ends lost 4 bases and 11 bases respectively, with 15 bases between them. CDR3: CASSPPPGKAFF. CDR3 DNA: TGTGCCAGCAGCCCCCCCCCTGGGAAGGCTTTCTTT.

The chain has TRBV19 and TRBJ2-1; 9 bases align to TRBD2. The CDR3 consists of 15 residues. Germline values: CDR1 LNHDA, CDR2 SQIVND (reference sequence). V was clipped by 4 bases and J by 1 base; unmatched bases: 2. CDR3 protein: CASSTAGGSYNEQFF. The CDR3 coding sequence is TGTGCCAGTAGTACTGCGGGGGGGTCCTACAATGAGCAGTTCTTC.

The rearrangement uses TRBV6-5 and TRBJ1-1, with D possibly being TRBD1 (6 bases). This CDR3 has 15 residues. Deletions cut 5 bases from V and 3 bases from J, with 16 bases between. Germline V gene data show CDR1 as MNHEY and CDR2 as SVGAGI. Here the CDR3 DNA reads TGTGCCAGCAGTACCCCGGTAGGGGGTCACACTGAAGCTTTCTTT. Its translation: CASSTPVGGHTEAFF.

V is TRBV7-9 and J is TRBJ2-1, with 9 bases fitting TRBD2. J gave up 8 bases and V 3 bases, and 11 bases lay outside the gene matches. Germline lookup yields CDR1 SEHNR and CDR2 FQNEAQ (reference sequence). The CDR3 is 16 residues long. CDR3 sequence reads: CASSFLFSGSSDEQFF. CDR3 nucleotides: TGTGCCAGCAGCTTCCTCTTTAGCGGGAGTTCAGATGAGCAGTTCTTC.

The chain employs TRBV11-2 and TRBJ2-4; TRBD2 matches at 7 bases. V trimming: 3 bases; J trimming: 7 bases; junction bases outside the gene matches: 6. In germline, CDR1 is SGHAT, CDR2 FQNNGV. The CDR3 extends over 14 amino acids. The CDR3 region has the DNA TGTGCCAGCAGCTTCAGGGAGGGTGGGAACATTCAGTACTTC. As protein: CASSFREGGNIQYF.